This TCR beta chain was found in a study of blood T cell repertoires in COVID-19. Using immunoSEQ multiplex PCR, the repertoire was profiled, and TCRdb retains in-frame clones only, with some absent. The top ten clones hold approximately 2% of a sample with some 100,000 clones, 90% to 95% of them seen once. Trimming at V came to 3 bases and at J to 3 bases, leaving 6 bases not matched to a gene. The germline V gene has CDR1 SGHNT and CDR2 YYREEE (reference sequence). The CDR3 spans 16 residues. Sequences were obtained from peripheral blood. The chain combines TRBV5-4 with TRBJ2-6; TRBD1 aligns across 7 bases. The TCR comes from a man aged 50-59 years with active COVID-19. The chain's CDR3 is CASSSRQGVGANVLTF. The CDR3 nucleotides are TGTGCCAGCAGCTCACGGCAGGGGGTTGGGGCCAACGTCCTGACTTTC.